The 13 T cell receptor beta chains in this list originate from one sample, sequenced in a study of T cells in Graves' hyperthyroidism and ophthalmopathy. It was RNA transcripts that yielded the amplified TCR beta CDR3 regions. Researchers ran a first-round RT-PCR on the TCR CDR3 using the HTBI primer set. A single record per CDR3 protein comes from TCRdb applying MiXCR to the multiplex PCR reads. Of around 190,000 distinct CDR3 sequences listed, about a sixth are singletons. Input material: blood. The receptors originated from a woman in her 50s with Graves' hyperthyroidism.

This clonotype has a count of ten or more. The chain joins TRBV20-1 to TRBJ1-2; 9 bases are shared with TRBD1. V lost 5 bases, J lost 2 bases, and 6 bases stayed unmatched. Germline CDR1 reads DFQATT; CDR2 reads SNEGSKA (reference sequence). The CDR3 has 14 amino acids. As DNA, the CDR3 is TGCAGTGCTGCCCCGGGACAGGGCAACTATGGCTACACCTTC. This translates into CSAAPGQGNYGYTF.

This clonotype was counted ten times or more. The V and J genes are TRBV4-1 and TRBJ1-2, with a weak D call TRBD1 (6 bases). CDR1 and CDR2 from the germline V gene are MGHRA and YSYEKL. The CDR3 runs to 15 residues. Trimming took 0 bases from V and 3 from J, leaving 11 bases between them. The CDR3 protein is CASSQEGGADYGYTF. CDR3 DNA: TGCGCCAGCAGCCAAGAGGGGGGCGCAGACTATGGCTACACCTTC.

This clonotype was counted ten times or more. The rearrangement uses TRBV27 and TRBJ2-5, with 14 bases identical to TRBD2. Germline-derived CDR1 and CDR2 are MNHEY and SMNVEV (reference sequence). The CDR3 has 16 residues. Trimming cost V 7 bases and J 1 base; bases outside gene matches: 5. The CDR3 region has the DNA TGTGCCAGCACACCGGGACTAGCGGGAGTCCAAGAGACCCAGTACTTC. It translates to CASTPGLAGVQETQYF.

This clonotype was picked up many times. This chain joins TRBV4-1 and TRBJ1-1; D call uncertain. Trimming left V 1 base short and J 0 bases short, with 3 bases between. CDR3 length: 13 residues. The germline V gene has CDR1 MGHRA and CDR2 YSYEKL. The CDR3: CASSQVVNTEAFF. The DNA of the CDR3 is TGCGCCAGCAGCCAAGTGGTGAACACTGAAGCTTTCTTT.

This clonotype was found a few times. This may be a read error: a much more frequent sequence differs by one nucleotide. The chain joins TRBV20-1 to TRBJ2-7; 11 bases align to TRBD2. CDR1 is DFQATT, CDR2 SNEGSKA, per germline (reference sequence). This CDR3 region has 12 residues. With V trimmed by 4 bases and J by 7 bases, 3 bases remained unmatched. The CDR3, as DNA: TGCAGTGCTACTAGCGGGAGGAATGAGCAGTACTTC. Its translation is CSATSGRNEQYF.

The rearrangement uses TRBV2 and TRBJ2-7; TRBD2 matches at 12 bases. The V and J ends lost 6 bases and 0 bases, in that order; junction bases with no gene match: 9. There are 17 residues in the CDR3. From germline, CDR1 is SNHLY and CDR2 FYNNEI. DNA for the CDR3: TGTGCCAGCAGATCCTTCGGACTAGCGGGGAACTCCTACGAGCAGTACTTC. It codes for CASRSFGLAGNSYEQYF.

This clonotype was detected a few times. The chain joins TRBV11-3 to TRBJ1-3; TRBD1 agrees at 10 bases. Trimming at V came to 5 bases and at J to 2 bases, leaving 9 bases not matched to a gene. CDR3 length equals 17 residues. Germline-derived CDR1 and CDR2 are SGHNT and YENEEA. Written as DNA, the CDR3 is TGTGCCAGCAGCCGCGAAACCGGGACAGGGGCTGGAAACACCATATATTTT. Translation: CASSRETGTGAGNTIYF.

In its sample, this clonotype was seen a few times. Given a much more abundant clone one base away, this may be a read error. CDR3 bases: TGTGCCACCGGTGATGGGCGGAACTCCTACGAGCAGTACTTC. Residues: CATGDGRNSYEQYF. The chain combines TRBV24-1 with TRBJ2-7, with no clear D. CDR1 KGHDR and CDR2 SFDVKD come from the germline V gene. The CDR3 contains 14 residues.

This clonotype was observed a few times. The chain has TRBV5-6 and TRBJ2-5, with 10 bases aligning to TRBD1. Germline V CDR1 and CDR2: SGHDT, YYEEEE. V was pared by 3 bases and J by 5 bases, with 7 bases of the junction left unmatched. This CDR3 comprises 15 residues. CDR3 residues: CASSWSDRGSETQYF. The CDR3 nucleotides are TGTGCCAGCAGCTGGTCGGACAGGGGGAGCGAGACCCAGTACTTC.

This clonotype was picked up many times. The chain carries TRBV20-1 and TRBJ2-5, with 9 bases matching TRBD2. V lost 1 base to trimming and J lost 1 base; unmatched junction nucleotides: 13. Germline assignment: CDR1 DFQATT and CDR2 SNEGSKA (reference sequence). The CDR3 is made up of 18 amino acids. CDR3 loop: CSARVAGGPYHPQETQYF. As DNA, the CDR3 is TGCAGTGCTAGAGTGGCGGGAGGGCCGTACCACCCCCAAGAGACCCAGTACTTC.

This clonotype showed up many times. The CDR3: CASSKAQGRAGELFF. The CDR3 DNA is TGTGCCAGCAGCAAAGCACAGGGGCGGGCCGGGGAGCTGTTTTTT. The chain combines TRBV7-3 with TRBJ2-2; 7 positions match TRBD1. V was clipped by 5 bases and J by 6 bases; unmatched bases: 9. Germline lookup yields CDR1 SGHTA and CDR2 FQGTGA. CDR3 length: 15 residues. The full variable domain, in which reference TRBV7-3 and TRBJ2-2 provide the parts outside the CDR3, is GAGVSQTPSNKVTEKGKYVELRCDPISGHTALYWYRQSLGQGPEFLIYFQGTGAADDSGLPNDRFFAVRPEGSVSTLKIQRTERGDSAVYLCASSKAQGRAGELFFGEGSRLTVL.

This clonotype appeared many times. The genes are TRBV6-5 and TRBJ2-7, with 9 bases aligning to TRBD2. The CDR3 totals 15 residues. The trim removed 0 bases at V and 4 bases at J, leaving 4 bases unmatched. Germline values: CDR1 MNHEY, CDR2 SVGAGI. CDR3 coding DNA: TGTGCCAGCAGTTACTCTAGCGGGAGATCTTACGAGCAGTACTTC. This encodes CASSYSSGRSYEQYF.

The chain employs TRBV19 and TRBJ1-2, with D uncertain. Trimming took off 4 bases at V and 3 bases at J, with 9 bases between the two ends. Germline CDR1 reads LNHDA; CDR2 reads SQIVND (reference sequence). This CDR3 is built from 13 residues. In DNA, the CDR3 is TGTGCCAGTAGTAGCCGTGGGTACTATGGCTACACCTTC. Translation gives CASSSRGYYGYTF.